This TCR beta chain was profiled in a study of control samples from healthy donors and cancer patients (dated by TCRdb to about 2020). Receptors were amplified or captured by the immunoSEQ multiplex PCR assay. TCRdb took over this immuneACCESS table, retaining in-frame rearrangements with V and J assigned. Such tables are incomplete; in checked studies, under half of the missing clones stem from an unresolved V gene, and the remainder is unexplained. The data table for this sample lists roughly 190,000 clones. 2% to 2.5% of the sample comes from the top ten. Measured from the cysteine to the phenylalanine, the CDR3 is 15 residues long. Just CDR3 DNA is preserved here, 45 bases in frame from base 1. V gives up 0 bases and J gives up 4 bases, and the segment between their germline ends measures 11 bases. From the germline V gene, CDR1 is ENHRY and CDR2 is SYGVKD. Points on this clone: The target of this receptor is not known.

This TCR came from a woman between 25 and 40 years old in good health. Sequencing input: blood. The rearrangement combines TRBV10-3 with TRBJ2-3; TRBD2 is perhaps the D gene, given 5 matching bases. The nucleotide sequence reads TGTGCCATCAGTGAGTCGACCCTAGCTCCAGATACGCAGTATTTT. Translated, it gives CAISESTLAPDTQYF.